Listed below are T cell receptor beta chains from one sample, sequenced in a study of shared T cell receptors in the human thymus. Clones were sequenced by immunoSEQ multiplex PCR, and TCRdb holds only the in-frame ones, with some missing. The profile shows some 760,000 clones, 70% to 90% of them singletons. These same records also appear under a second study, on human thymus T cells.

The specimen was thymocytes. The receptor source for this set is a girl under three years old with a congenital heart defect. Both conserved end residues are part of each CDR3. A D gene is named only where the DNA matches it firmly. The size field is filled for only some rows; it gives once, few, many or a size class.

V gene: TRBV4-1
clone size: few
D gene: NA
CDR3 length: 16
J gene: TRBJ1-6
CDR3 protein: CASSQVLGKRYLTLHF
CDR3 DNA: TGCGCCAGCAGCCAAGTGTTGGGGAAGCGGTATTTAACCCTCCACTTT

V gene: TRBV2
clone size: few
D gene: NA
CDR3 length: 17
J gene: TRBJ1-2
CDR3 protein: CASSDFVDRFRTYGYTF
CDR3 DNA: TGTGCCAGCAGTGATTTTGTTGACAGGTTTCGGACGTATGGCTACACCTTC

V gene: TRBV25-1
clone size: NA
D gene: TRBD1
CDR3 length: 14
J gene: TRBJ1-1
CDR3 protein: CASSGDTGAHEAFF
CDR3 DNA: TGTGCCAGCAGTGGGGATACAGGGGCCCATGAAGCTTTCTTT

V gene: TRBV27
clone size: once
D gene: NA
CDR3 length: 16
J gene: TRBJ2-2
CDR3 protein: CASSLWVQSNTGELFF
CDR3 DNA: TGTGCCAGCAGTTTATGGGTACAGTCGAACACCGGGGAGCTGTTTTTT

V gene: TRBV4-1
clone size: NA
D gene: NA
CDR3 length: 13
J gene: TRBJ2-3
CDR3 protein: CASSCTRGDTQYF
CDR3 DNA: TGCGCCAGCAGCTGTACCAGAGGAGATACGCAGTATTTT

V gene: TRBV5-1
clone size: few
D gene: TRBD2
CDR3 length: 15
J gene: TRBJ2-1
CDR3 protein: CASSSIAGGWGEQFF
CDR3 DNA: TGCGCCAGCAGCTCAATAGCGGGGGGGTGGGGTGAGCAGTTCTTC

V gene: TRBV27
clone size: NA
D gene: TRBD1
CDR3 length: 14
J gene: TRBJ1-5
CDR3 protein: CASSRGQGVQPQHF
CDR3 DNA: TGTGCCAGCAGCCGGGGACAGGGGGTACAGCCCCAGCATTTT

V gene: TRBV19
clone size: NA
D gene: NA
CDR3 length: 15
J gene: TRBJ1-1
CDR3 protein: CASSILVKMNTEAFF
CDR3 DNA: TGTGCCAGTAGTATTCTAGTCAAAATGAACACTGAAGCTTTCTTT

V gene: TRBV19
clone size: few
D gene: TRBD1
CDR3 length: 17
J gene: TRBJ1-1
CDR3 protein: CASTKWGAGTGNTEAFF
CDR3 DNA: TGTGCCAGTACTAAATGGGGGGCCGGGACAGGGAACACTGAAGCTTTCTTT

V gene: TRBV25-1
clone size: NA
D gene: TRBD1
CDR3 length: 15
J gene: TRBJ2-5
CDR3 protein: CASSPERDRKETQYF
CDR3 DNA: TGTGCCAGCAGTCCAGAAAGGGACAGAAAAGAGACCCAGTACTTC

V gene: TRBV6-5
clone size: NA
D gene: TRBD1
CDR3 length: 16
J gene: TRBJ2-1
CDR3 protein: CASSYSGQAPYNEQFF
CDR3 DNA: TGTGCCAGCAGTTACTCGGGACAGGCACCTTACAATGAGCAGTTCTTC

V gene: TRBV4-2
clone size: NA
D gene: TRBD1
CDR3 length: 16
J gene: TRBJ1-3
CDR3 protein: CASSQDDGQAGNTIYF
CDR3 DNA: TGTGCCAGCAGCCAAGACGATGGACAGGCTGGAAACACCATATATTTT

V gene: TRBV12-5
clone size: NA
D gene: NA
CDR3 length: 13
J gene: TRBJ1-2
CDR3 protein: CASGPGQPDGYTF
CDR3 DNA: TGTGCTAGTGGCCCCGGACAGCCCGATGGCTACACCTTC

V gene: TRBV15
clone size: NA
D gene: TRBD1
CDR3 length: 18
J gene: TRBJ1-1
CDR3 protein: CATSRAYPGGGMNTEAFF
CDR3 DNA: TGTGCCACCAGCAGAGCTTACCCAGGAGGGGGCATGAACACTGAAGCTTTCTTT

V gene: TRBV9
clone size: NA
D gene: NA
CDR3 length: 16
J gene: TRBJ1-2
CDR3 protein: CASSVGGVSASYGYTF
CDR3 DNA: TGTGCCAGCAGCGTAGGCGGTGTTTCGGCAAGCTATGGCTACACCTTC

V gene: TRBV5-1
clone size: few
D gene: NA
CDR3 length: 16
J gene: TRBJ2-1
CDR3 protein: CASSPSRQEDVDEQFF
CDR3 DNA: TGCGCCAGCAGCCCATCGCGACAGGAAGACGTCGATGAGCAGTTCTTC

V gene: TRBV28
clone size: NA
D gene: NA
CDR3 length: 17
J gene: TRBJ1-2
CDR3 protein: CASSFRRGGRNNYGYTF
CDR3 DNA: TGTGCCAGCAGTTTCCGACGCGGGGGAAGAAACAACTATGGCTACACCTTC

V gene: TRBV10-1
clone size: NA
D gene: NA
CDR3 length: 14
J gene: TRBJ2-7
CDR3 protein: CASSLGTALGEQYF
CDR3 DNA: TGCGCCAGCAGTCTTGGGACTGCCCTGGGAGAGCAGTACTTC

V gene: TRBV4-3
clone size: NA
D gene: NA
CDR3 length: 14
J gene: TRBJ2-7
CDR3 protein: CASSRAHAGAEQYF
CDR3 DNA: TGCGCCAGCAGCCGAGCTCACGCAGGGGCCGAGCAGTACTTC

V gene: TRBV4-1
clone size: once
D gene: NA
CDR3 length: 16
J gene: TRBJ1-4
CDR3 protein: CASSPNEDSSNEKLFF
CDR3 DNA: TGCGCCAGCAGCCCCAATGAAGACAGCAGCAATGAAAAACTGTTTTTT

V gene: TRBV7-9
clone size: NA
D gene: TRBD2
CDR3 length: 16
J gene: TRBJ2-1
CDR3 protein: CASSRRGGILYNEQFF
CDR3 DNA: TGTGCCAGCAGCAGACGGGGGGGCATCCTCTACAATGAGCAGTTCTTC

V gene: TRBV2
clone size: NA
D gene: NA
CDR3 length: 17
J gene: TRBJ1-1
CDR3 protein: CASSDSRTPNMNTEAFF
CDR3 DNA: TGTGCCAGCAGTGATTCGAGGACACCCAACATGAACACTGAAGCTTTCTTT

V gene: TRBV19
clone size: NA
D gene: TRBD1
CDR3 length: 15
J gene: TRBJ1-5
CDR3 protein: CASSSGTGGGQPQHF
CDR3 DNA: TGTGCCAGTAGCTCAGGGACAGGGGGCGGTCAGCCCCAGCATTTT

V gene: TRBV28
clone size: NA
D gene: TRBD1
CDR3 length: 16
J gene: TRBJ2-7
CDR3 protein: CASSPDRDSRRYEQYF
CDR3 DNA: TGTGCCAGCAGTCCGGATAGGGACAGTCGTCGCTACGAGCAGTACTTC

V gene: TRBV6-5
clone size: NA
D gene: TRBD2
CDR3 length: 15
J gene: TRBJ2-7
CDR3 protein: CASSPQRGFSYEQYF
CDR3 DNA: TGTGCCAGCAGTCCCCAGCGGGGCTTCTCCTACGAGCAGTACTTC

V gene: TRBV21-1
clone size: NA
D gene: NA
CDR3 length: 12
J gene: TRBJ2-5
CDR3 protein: CATGADQETQYF
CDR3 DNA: TGTGCCACAGGGGCAGACCAAGAGACCCAGTACTTC

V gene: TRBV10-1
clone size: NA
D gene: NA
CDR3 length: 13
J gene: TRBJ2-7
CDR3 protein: CASSDTSVYEQYF
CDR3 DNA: TGCGCCAGCAGTGATACCAGCGTCTACGAGCAGTACTTC

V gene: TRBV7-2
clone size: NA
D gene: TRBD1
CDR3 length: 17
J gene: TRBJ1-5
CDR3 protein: CASSLAGTGWGNQPQHF
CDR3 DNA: TGTGCCAGCAGCTTAGCCGGGACAGGGTGGGGCAATCAGCCCCAGCATTTT

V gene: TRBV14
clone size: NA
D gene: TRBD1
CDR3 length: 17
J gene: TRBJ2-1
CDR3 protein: CASSQERGQGVGNEQFF
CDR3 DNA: TGTGCCAGCAGCCAAGAGAGGGGACAGGGTGTTGGCAATGAGCAGTTCTTC

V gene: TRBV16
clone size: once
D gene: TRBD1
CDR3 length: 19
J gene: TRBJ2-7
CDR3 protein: CASSQSAVSRTGVSYEQYF
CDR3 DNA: TGTGCCAGCAGCCAATCGGCTGTATCGAGGACAGGGGTCTCCTACGAGCAGTACTTC